Presented here are 13 T cell receptor beta chains from one specimen sequenced in a study of CD4 and CD8 cells across lung adenocarcinoma regions. MiXCR, run by TCRdb on the PCR reads, gives a single entry per CDR3 protein. Here the sample spans approximately 24,000 distinct CDR3 sequences, approximately 50% being singletons. Sequencing used CD8+ T cells from the center of a lung tumor. Receptors originate from a male donor with lung adenocarcinoma. The CD4 and CD8 labels of this study may be unreliable.

The chain has TRBV6-1 and TRBJ2-5, with D perhaps matching TRBD1 (6 bases). This CDR3 has 15 amino acids. The V end lost 8 bases, the J end lost 3 bases, and 19 bases lay between the germline ends. Germline V gene sequence: CDR1 MNHNS, CDR2 SASEGT. The CDR3 DNA is TGTGCCAGCTCCAAAGGGGGACGAGCCGAAGAGACCCAGTACTTC. Its translation: CASSKGGRAEETQYF.

The chain joins TRBV10-2 to TRBJ2-3; possibly TRBD2 for D (5 bases). The J call may be incorrect, as the DNA end agrees better with TRBJ2-7. There are 14 residues in the CDR3. The germline V gene has CDR1 WSHSY and CDR2 SAAADI. The CDR3 region has the DNA TGCGGCGGCTGGGAGATGTGGCGCACAGATACGCAGTACTTC. This gives the protein CGGWEMWRTDTQYF.

V and J are TRBV6-1 and TRBJ2-4; no reliable D call. There are 15 residues in the CDR3. V lost 6 bases to trimming and J lost 13 bases, with 25 bases between them. Germline values: CDR1 MNHNS, CDR2 SASEGT. The CDR3 region is CASRPPWRAKNTQYF. CDR3 in DNA: TGTGCCAGCAGGCCCCCTTGGCGCGCCAAAAACACCCAGTACTTC.

The table lists this clonotype with a few counts. The J gene is TRBJ2-1, the V gene TRBV9, with D perhaps matching TRBD1 or TRBD2 (5 bases each). The tail of the sequence fits TRBJ2-5 better, so the J call may be wrong. The CDR3 has 14 residues. In germline, CDR1 is SGDLS, CDR2 YYNGEE. The CDR3 coding sequence is TGTGCCAGCAGCACGACAGACCGCGGGGAGACCCAGTACTTC. Amino acids: CASSTTDRGETQYF.

This clonotype was detected many times. The J gene is TRBJ1-2, the V gene TRBV6-5; D is possibly TRBD1 (5 bases). Per germline, CDR1 MNHEY and CDR2 SVGAGI. The CDR3 spans 14 residues. V was cut by 0 bases and J by 4 bases, with 9 bases left in between. The CDR3 here is CASSYSLRAYGYTF. CDR3 bases: TGTGCCAGCAGTTACTCCCTCAGGGCCTATGGCTACACCTTC.

Notes on this clonotype: One end of the junction fails to match germline, which may point to a read error. This rearrangement joins TRBV10-3 to TRBJ2-3, with D possibly called TRBD1 or TRBD2 (6 bases each). Per the germline V gene, CDR1 is ENHRY and CDR2 is SYGVKD. The CDR3 loop spans 17 amino acids. The CDR3 here is CAISEGPGGRNADTQYF. CDR3 nucleotide sequence: TGTGCCATCAGTGAGGGCCCCGGGGGCCGTAATGCAGATACCCAGTATTTC.

In the case of this clonotype: A much bigger clone sits one base away, suggesting this may be a read error. This rearrangement joins TRBV6-4 to TRBJ2-5; 10 bases are shared with TRBD2. Germline V lookup: CDR1 MRHNA, CDR2 SNTAGT. V lost 3 bases and J lost 11; bases outside the gene matches: 9. CDR3 length equals 14 residues. The CDR3 region has the DNA TGTGCCAGCAGTGAAATAGCGGGAGGCAATGAGCAGTACTTC. Its protein is CASSEIAGGNEQYF.

This clonotype was picked up many times. Sequence at one end of the junction differs from germline and may be a read error. This chain uses TRBV6-1 with TRBJ1-1, with D possibly matching TRBD1 (5 bases). Germline CDR1 MNHNS, CDR2 SASEGT. The CDR3 extends over 17 amino acids. The CDR3 DNA reads as TGTGCCAGCAGCCGCCGATCCGGGACGGACGGGAACAGTGAAGCTTTCTTT. Amino acid sequence: CASSRRSGTDGNSEAFF.

The V call is TRBV7-2, the J call TRBJ2-3, with no clear D. The J call may be in error: the DNA end matches TRBJ2-7 better. Germline V gene lookup returns CDR1 SGHTA and CDR2 FQGNSA. The CDR3 length is 15 residues. CDR3 loop: CASSFVSGYPDTQYF. The CDR3 nucleotides are TGTGCCAGCAGCTTCGTATCCGGTTACCCAGATACGCAGTACTTC.

This chain joins TRBV4-1 and TRBJ2-4; 8 bases fit TRBD1. CDR3 size: 14 residues. Losses at the gene ends were 0 bases for V and 9 bases for J; bases not matched to a gene: 4. Per the germline V gene, CDR1 is MGHRA and CDR2 is YSYEKL. Written as DNA, the CDR3 is TGCGCCAGCAGCCAAGATTTCAGGGGGCGCATTCAGTACTTC. It translates to CASSQDFRGRIQYF.

The V call is TRBV10-3, the J call TRBJ2-7, with D perhaps being TRBD1 or TRBD2 (6 bases each). The CDR3 loop spans 12 amino acids. Deletions cut 7 bases from V and 1 base from J, with 8 bases between. CDR1 is ENHRY, CDR2 SYGVKD, per germline. The CDR3 sequence: CAIKGGSYEQYF. The CDR3 coding sequence is TGTGCCATCAAGGGGGGATCCTACGAGCAGTACTTC.

The V and J genes are TRBV12-3 or TRBV12-4 and TRBJ2-6, with D possibly TRBD1 on 5 matching bases. The CDR3 loop spans 15 amino acids. Trimming pared 6 bases from V and 0 bases from J, leaving 9 bases between. The CDR3 DNA reads as TGTGCCAGCAGCCAACAGGTCTCTGGGGCCAACGTCCTGACTTTC. Encoded protein: CASSQQVSGANVLTF.

The chain links TRBV11-2 to TRBJ2-1, with a weak D call TRBD1 (5 bases). CDR1 is SGHAT and CDR2 is FQNNGV in the germline V gene. V lost 6 bases and J 8 bases, leaving 17 bases between the germline ends. This CDR3 region has 14 residues. CDR3 in DNA: TGTGCCAGCAGTCCCTTCCCGGAAGGGGATGAGCAGTTCTTC. This sequence encodes CASSPFPEGDEQFF.